This T cell receptor (beta chain) was obtained from a study of T cells in Graves' hyperthyroidism and ophthalmopathy. The overall study: Peripheral blood was collected at initial diagnosis, before any treatment. General study results and limits: Among thyroid clonotypes expanded above 0.001, most also appeared in blood.

A word on this clonotype: Its antigen is unknown. Germline is not matched at one junction end, which may reflect a read error.

The investigators amplified TCR beta CDR3 regions from RNA transcripts. The TCR CDR3 first-round RT-PCR relied on the HTBI primer set. TCRdb reprocessed the multiplex PCR reads via MiXCR and lists one record per CDR3 protein. There are roughly 400,000 distinct CDR3 sequences in the sample; around an eighth occur only once, and under 30% lies in the top ten. CDR1 and CDR2 (germline): SEHNR, FQNEAQ (reference sequence). This CDR3 contains 14 residues. J is TRBJ2-7 and V is TRBV7-9; TRBD2 might be the D (6 bases). The sample taken for sequencing was blood. The source is a man between 45 and 60 years old with Graves' ophthalmopathy. The CDR3 loop is CASSPGWDSYKQYF. The CDR3 DNA reads as TGTGCCAGCAGCCCGGGATGGGACTCCTACAAGCAGTACTTC.